This TCR beta chain comes out of a study of cytomegalovirus exposure and HLA in healthy donors. Study outcomes and limitations: TCR association rates varied by HLA locus in a later analysis, with DRB1 highest and HLA-C lowest. HLA alleles were associated with around 17,000 TCR beta sequences in a later analysis at 0.05 false discovery rate. The classifier, whose performance was assessed in both the original and validation cohorts, reportedly diagnosed cytomegalovirus status with high specificity and sensitivity.

The V and J ends lost 3 bases and 6 bases, in that order; junction bases with no gene match: 3. From germline, CDR1 is SGHRS and CDR2 YFSETQ. This CDR3 is 14 amino acids long. This PCR relied on a set of 60 Vbeta primers and 13 Jbeta primers. Only in-frame clones appear in the TCRdb table, and some are missing; sequencing was by immunoSEQ multiplex PCR. The sample includes some 120,000 clones, roughly 71% of them seen just once. In its sample, this clone was seen once. Its target is not known. The material sequenced was PBMCs. The V call is TRBV5-1, the J call TRBJ2-2, with 9 bases matching TRBD1. The source of this sequence is a woman in her forties or fifties in good health and CMV-seropositive. This CDR3 is CASSSTGGAGELFF. CDR3 DNA sequence: TGCGCCAGCAGCTCAACAGGGGGCGCCGGGGAGCTGTTTTTT.